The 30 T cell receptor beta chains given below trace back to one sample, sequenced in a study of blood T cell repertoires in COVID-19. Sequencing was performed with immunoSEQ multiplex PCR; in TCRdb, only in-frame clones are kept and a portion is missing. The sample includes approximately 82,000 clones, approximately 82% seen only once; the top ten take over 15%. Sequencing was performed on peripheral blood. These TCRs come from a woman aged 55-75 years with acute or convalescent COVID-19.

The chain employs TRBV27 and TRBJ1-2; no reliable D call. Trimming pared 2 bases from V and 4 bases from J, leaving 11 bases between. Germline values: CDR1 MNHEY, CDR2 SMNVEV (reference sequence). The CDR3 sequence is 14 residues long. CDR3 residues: CASSLGGLPYGYTF. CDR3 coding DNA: TGTGCCAGCAGTTTAGGAGGGTTACCCTATGGCTACACCTTC.

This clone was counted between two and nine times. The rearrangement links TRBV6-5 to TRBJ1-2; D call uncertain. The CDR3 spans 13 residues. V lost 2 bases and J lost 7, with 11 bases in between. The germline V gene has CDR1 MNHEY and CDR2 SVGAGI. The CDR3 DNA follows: TGTGCCAGCAGTTACCCCGGCGGTGGTGGCTACACCTTC. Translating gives CASSYPGGGGYTF.

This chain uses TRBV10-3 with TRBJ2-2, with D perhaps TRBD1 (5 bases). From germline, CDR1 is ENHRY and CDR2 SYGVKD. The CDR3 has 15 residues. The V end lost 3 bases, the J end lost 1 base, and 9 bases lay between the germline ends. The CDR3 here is CAISEGVQNTGELFF. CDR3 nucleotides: TGTGCCATCAGTGAAGGGGTGCAGAACACCGGGGAGCTGTTTTTT.

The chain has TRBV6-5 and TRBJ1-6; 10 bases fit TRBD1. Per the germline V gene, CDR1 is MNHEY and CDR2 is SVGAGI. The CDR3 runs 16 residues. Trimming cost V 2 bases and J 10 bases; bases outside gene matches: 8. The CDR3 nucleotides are TGTGCCAGCAGTTACGCTGGGGGGACAGGGGCCTCACCCCTCCACTTT. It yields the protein CASSYAGGTGASPLHF.

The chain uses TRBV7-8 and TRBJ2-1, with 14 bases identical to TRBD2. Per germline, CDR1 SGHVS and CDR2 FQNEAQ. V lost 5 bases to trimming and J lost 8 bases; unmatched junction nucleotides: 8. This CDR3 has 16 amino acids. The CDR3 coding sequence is TGTGCCAGCAGCCGTCTACCGGGACTAGCGGGAGATGAGCAGTTCTTC. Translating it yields CASSRLPGLAGDEQFF. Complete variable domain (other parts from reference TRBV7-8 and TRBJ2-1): GAGVSQSPRYKVAKRGQDVALRCDPISGHVSLFWYQQALGQGPEFLTYFQNEAQLDKSGLPSDRFFAERPEGSVSTLKIQRTQQEDSAVYLCASSRLPGLAGDEQFFGPGTRLTVL.

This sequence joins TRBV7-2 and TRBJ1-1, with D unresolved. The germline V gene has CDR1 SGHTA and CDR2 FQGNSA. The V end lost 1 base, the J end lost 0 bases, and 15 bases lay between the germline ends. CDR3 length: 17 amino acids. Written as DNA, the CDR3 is TGTGCCAGCAGCTTAGTGCCGGCAGGCTTTATGAACACTGAAGCTTTCTTT. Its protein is CASSLVPAGFMNTEAFF.

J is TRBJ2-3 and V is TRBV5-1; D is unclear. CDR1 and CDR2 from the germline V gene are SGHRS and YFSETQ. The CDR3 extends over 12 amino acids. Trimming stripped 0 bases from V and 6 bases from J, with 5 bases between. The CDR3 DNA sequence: TGCGCCAGCAGCTTGGCCTTGGATACGCAGTATTTT. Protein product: CASSLALDTQYF.

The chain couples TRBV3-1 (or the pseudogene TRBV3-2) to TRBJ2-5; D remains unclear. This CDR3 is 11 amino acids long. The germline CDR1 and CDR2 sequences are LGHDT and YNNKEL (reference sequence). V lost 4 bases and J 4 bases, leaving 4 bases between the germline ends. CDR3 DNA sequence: TGTGCCAGCAGCCTAATAGAGACCCAGTACTTC. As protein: CASSLIETQYF.

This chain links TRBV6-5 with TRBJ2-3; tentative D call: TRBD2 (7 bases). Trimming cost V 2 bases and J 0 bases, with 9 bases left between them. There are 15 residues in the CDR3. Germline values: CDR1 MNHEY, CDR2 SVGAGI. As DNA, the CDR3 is TGTGCCAGCAGTTACGCGGGGGCCAGCACAGATACGCAGTATTTT. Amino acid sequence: CASSYAGASTDTQYF.

The DNA for the CDR3 is TGTGCCAGCTCACCTACAGCCTCACAGGATAATTCACCCCTCCACTTT. Translation: CASSPTASQDNSPLHF. The chain couples TRBV18 to TRBJ1-6, with TRBD1 as a possible D gene (5 bases). Germline CDR1 and CDR2: KGHSH and LQKENI. V lost 3 bases to trimming and J lost 5 bases, with 14 bases between them. The CDR3 extends over 16 amino acids.

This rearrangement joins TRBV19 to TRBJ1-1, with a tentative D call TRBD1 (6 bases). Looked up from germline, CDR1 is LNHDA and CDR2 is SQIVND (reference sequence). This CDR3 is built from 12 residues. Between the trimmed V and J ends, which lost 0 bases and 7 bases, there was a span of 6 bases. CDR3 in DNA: TGTGCCAGTAGTATAGACAGGGGTGAAGCTTTCTTT. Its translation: CASSIDRGEAFF.

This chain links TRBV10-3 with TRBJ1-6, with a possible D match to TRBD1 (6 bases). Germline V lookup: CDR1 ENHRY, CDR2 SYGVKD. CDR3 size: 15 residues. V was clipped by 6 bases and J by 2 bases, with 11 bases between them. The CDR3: CAISNREPYNSPLHF. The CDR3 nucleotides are TGTGCCATCAGCAACAGGGAACCCTATAATTCACCCCTCCACTTT.

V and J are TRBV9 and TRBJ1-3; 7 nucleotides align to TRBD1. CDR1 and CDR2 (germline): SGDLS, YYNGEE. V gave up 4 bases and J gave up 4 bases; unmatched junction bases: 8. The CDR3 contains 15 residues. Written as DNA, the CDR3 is TGTGCCAGCAGCCCCCGACAGGGCCAAGGAAACACCATATATTTT. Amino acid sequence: CASSPRQGQGNTIYF.

The CDR3 DNA reads TGTGCCAGCAGCAGTCGGGGAAGTGATTCACCCCTCCACTTT. Translation: CASSSRGSDSPLHF. The chain carries TRBV9 and TRBJ1-6; D uncertain. There are 14 residues in the CDR3. Between the trimmed V and J ends, which lost 4 bases and 8 bases, there was a span of 13 bases. Germline CDR1 is SGDLS and CDR2 is YYNGEE.

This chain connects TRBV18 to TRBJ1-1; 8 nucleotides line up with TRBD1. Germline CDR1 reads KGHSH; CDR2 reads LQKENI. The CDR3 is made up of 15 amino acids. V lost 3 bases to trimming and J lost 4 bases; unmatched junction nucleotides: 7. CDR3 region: CASSPGNRGGTEAFF. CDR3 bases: TGTGCCAGCTCACCCGGGAACAGGGGGGGCACTGAAGCTTTCTTT.

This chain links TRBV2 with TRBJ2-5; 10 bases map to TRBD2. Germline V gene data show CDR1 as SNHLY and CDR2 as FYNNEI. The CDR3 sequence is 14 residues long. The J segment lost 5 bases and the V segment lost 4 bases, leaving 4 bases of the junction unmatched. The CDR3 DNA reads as TGTGCCAGCAGTGTCCTAGCGGGAGAGGAGACCCAGTACTTC. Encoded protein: CASSVLAGEETQYF.

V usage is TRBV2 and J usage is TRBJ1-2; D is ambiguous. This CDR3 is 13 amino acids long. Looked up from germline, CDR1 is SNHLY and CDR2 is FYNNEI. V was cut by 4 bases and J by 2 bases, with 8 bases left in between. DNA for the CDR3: TGTGCCAGCAGTGCGCTAGAGAACTATGGCTACACCTTC. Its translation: CASSALENYGYTF.

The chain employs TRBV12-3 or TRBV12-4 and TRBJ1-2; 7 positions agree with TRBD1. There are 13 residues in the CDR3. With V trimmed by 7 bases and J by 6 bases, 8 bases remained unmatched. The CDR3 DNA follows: TGTGCCAGCACTAAGGACAGGCTTAATGGCTACACCTTC. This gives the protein CASTKDRLNGYTF.

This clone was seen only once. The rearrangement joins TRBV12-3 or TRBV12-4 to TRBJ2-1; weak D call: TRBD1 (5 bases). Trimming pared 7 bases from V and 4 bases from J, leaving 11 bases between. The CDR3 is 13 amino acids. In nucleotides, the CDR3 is TGTGCCAGCAACAAAGGGGCTTACAATGAGCAGTTCTTC. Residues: CASNKGAYNEQFF.

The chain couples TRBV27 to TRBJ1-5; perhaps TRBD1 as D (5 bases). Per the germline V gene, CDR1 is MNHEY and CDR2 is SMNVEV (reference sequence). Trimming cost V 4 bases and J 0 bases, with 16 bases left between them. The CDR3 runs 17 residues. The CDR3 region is CASSSSGGTFSNQPQHF. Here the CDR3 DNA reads TGTGCCAGCAGTTCCTCGGGAGGGACTTTTAGCAATCAGCCCCAGCATTTT.

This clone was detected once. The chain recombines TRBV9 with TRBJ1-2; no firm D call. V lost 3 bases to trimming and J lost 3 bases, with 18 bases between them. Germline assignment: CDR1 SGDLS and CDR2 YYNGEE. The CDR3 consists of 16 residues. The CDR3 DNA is TGTGCCAGCAGCGACCGAGATGAGCCCGGTGACTATGGCTACACCTTC. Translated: CASSDRDEPGDYGYTF.

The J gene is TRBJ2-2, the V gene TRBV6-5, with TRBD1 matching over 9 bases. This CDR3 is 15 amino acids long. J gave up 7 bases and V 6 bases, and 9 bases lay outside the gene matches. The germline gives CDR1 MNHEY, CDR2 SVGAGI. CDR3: CASRPGQGTGGELFF. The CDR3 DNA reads TGTGCCAGCAGGCCGGGACAGGGTACTGGCGGGGAGCTGTTTTTT.

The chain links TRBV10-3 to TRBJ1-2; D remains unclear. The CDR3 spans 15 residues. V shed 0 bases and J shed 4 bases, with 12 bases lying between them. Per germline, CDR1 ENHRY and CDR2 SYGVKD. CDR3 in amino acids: CAISESSRVGYGYTF. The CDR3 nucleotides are TGTGCCATCAGTGAGTCTAGTCGGGTAGGCTATGGCTACACCTTC.

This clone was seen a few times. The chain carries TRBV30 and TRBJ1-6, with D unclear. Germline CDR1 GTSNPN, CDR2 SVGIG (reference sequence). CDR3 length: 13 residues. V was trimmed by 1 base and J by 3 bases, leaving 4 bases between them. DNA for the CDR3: TGTGCCTGGAGTGGACTCTATAATTCACCCCTCCACTTT. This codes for CAWSGLYNSPLHF. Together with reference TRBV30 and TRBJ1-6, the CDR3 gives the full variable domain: SQTIHQWPATLVQPVGSPLSLECTVEGTSNPNLYWYRQAAGRGLQLLFYSVGIGQISSEVPQNLSASRPQDRQFILSSKKLLLSDSGFYLCAWSGLYNSPLHFGNGTRLTVT.

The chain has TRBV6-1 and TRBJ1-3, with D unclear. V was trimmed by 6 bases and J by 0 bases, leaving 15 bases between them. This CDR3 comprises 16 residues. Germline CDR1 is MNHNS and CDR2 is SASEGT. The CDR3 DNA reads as TGTGCCAGCAGCGAACCTCGACTGAGCTCTGGAAACACCATATATTTT. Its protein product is CASSEPRLSSGNTIYF.

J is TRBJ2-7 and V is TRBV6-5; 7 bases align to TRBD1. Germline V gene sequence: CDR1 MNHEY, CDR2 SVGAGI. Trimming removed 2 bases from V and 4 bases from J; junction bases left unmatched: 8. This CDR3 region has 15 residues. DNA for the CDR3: TGTGCCAGCAGTTACGCCGGGACAGCTACTTACGAGCAGTACTTC. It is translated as CASSYAGTATYEQYF.

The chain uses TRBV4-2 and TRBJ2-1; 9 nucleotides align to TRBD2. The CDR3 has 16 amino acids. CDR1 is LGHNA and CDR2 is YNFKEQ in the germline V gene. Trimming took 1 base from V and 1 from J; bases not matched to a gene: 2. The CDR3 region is CASSQGLAASYNEQFF. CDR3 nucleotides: TGTGCCAGCAGCCAAGGACTAGCGGCGTCCTACAATGAGCAGTTCTTC.

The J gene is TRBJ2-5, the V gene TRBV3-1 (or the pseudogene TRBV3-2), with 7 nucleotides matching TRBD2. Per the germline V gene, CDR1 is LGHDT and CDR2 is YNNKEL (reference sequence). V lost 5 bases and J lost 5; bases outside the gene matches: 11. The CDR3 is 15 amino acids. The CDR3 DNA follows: TGTGCCAGCAGCAAGGGACTACCAATCCACGAGACCCAGTACTTC. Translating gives CASSKGLPIHETQYF.

The CDR3 nucleotides are TGTGCCAGCAGTTTCCCCCCAGGGGGGACGTCACCCCTCCACTTT. Its translation: CASSFPPGGTSPLHF. The chain recombines TRBV27 with TRBJ1-6; 7 nucleotides agree with TRBD1. The CDR3 has 15 residues. Germline CDR1 reads MNHEY; CDR2 reads SMNVEV (reference sequence). The V and J ends lost 3 bases and 10 bases, in that order; junction bases with no gene match: 9.

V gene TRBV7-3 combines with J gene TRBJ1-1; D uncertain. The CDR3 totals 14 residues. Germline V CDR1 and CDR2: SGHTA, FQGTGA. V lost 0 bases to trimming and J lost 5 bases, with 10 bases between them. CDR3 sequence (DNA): TGTGCCAGCAGCTTAACGCCCCAAGCAACTGAAGCTTTCTTT. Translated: CASSLTPQATEAFF.